The TCR beta chain under discussion was sequenced for a study of blood T cell repertoires in COVID-19. Whole-study context: PBMCs, B-cell-depleted T cells, or T cells were the source of the cDNA or gDNA that made up the material.

Authors' processing steps: Using reference gene primer amplification, nucleated cell counts were estimated. TCRdb's copy holds only in-frame clones and misses some; the assay was immunoSEQ multiplex PCR. V and J calls and clone size follow that table, whereas D and trimming were derived from the DNA. The data contain roughly 100,000 clones, roughly 87% of them singletons. V was pared by 0 bases and J by 6 bases, with 17 bases of the junction left unmatched. The CDR3 is 18 amino acids. In germline, CDR1 is SGHRS, CDR2 YFSETQ. J is TRBJ1-2 and V is TRBV5-1; 7 bases fit TRBD1. The sequence derives from a man older than 75 with acute or convalescent COVID-19. The specimen was peripheral blood. The CDR3, as DNA: TGCGCCAGCAGCTTGGCAGGACAGGCGGGATATCAGTCGGATGGCTACACCTTC. Amino acids: CASSLAGQAGYQSDGYTF.